Below, 28 T cell receptor beta chains from the same sample are listed, as sequenced in a study of T cells after yellow fever vaccination. TCRdb analysed the 5' RACE reads with MiXCR anew, one entry per CDR3 protein. The sample includes about 350,000 distinct CDR3 sequences, approximately 4% of them seen just once. The sequenced sample was PBMCs, obtained 5 days after the yellow fever booster vaccination. Receptors originate from a man aged 18-30 years who received the YFV17D yellow fever vaccine.

This clonotype was counted many times. This rearrangement joins TRBV20-1 to TRBJ1-6; D perhaps matches TRBD1 (6 bases). Germline V CDR1 and CDR2: DFQATT, SNEGSKA (reference sequence). The CDR3 spans 15 residues. Trimming shortened V by 3 bases and J by 1 base, and 10 bases separated the two germline ends. CDR3 sequence (DNA): TGCAGTGCTAGGAGGGGGTGGTCCTATAATTCACCCCTCCACTTT. Residues: CSARRGWSYNSPLHF.

This clonotype was recorded at least ten times. V and J are TRBV6-5 and TRBJ2-4; 9 nucleotides agree with TRBD1. Per the germline V gene, CDR1 is MNHEY and CDR2 is SVGAGI. After removal of 4 bases from V and 3 bases from J, the junction contained 4 bases not matched to a gene. The CDR3 totals 15 residues. DNA of the CDR3: TGTGCCAGCAGTTCCCCGGGACAGGGCAAAAACATTCAGTACTTC. Protein product: CASSSPGQGKNIQYF.

This clonotype turned up a few times. J is TRBJ2-2 and V is TRBV28; 10 positions agree with TRBD2. Germline V CDR1 and CDR2: MDHEN, SYDVKM. With 3 bases clipped from V and 2 bases from J, the junction kept 6 bases outside the gene matches. This CDR3 has 17 amino acids. CDR3 nucleotides: TGTGCCAGCAGTTTCGGGCTAGCGGGGGCCAACACCGGGGAGCTGTTTTTT. This sequence encodes CASSFGLAGANTGELFF.

The table lists this clonotype with many counts. This chain connects TRBV5-1 to TRBJ2-3; possibly TRBD2 for D (6 bases). V shed 4 bases and J shed 5 bases, with 14 bases lying between them. Looked up from germline, CDR1 is SGHRS and CDR2 is YFSETQ. The CDR3 loop spans 14 amino acids. CDR3 region: CASSLGGTGDTQYF. The CDR3 DNA sequence: TGCGCCAGCAGCCTGGGGGGAACGGGAGATACGCAGTATTTT.

This clonotype turned up a few times. This chain connects TRBV20-1 to TRBJ1-1; TRBD1 matches 7 bases. The J segment lost 5 bases and the V segment lost 5 bases, leaving 14 bases of the junction unmatched. Germline lookup yields CDR1 DFQATT and CDR2 SNEGSKA (reference sequence). The CDR3 totals 15 residues. CDR3 nucleotides: TGCAGTGCTGCCCGCGGCAGGGGGATTTCGACTGAAGCTTTCTTT. Translating gives CSAARGRGISTEAFF.

This clonotype occurred many times. The V and J genes are TRBV7-9 and TRBJ1-4; no definite D call. V was clipped by 3 bases and J by 8 bases, with 13 bases between them. Germline-derived CDR1 and CDR2 are SEHNR and FQNEAQ (reference sequence). The CDR3 extends over 14 amino acids. The CDR3: CASSFEGLSEKLFF. The CDR3 DNA is TGTGCCAGCAGCTTTGAAGGGCTCTCCGAAAAACTGTTTTTT.

A few counts support this clonotype. V gene TRBV5-1 combines with J gene TRBJ2-3; no firm D call. Germline V gene lookup returns CDR1 SGHRS and CDR2 YFSETQ. The CDR3 contains 14 residues. V lost 2 bases and J lost 2, with 9 bases in between. The CDR3, as DNA: TGCGCCAGCAGCTTCGGTCGTTACACAGATACGCAGTATTTT. It codes for CASSFGRYTDTQYF.

This sequence joins TRBV14 and TRBJ2-1, with 10 bases matching TRBD2. This CDR3 contains 16 residues. V shed 4 bases and J 7 bases; nucleotides not matched to a gene: 10. Germline CDR1 reads SGHDN; CDR2 reads FVKESK. CDR3 region: CASSPLGSGGANEQFF. In nucleotides, the CDR3 is TGTGCCAGCAGCCCCCTCGGGAGCGGGGGGGCTAATGAGCAGTTCTTC.

The rearrangement links TRBV7-2 to TRBJ2-5; 7 bases are a match to TRBD2. The V gene end was trimmed by 3 bases and the J gene end by 2 bases; junction bases not matched to a gene: 6. Germline values: CDR1 SGHTA, CDR2 FQGNSA. This CDR3 has 15 residues. For the CDR3, the DNA is TGTGCCAGCAGCTTGGACGGGGGGAGGCAAGAGACCCAGTACTTC. Translating gives CASSLDGGRQETQYF.

The gene calls are TRBV4-3 and TRBJ1-5; D call uncertain. Trimming shortened V by 0 bases and J by 5 bases, and 11 bases separated the two germline ends. There are 15 residues in the CDR3. Germline V lookup: CDR1 LGHNA, CDR2 YSLEER. The CDR3, as DNA: TGCGCCAGCAGCCAAGATTTACTGACACATCAGCCCCAGCATTTT. Residues: CASSQDLLTHQPQHF.

The chain has TRBV29-1 and TRBJ2-1, with TRBD2 identical over 11 bases. Per the germline V gene, CDR1 is SQVTM and CDR2 is ANQGSEA. V lost 3 bases to trimming and J lost 5 bases; unmatched junction nucleotides: 6. The CDR3 is 15 residues long. The CDR3 bases are TGCAGCGTTGAGAAGACTAGCGGGAAGAACAATGAGCAGTTCTTC. This translates into CSVEKTSGKNNEQFF.

The CDR3 sequence: CASSQAEREQFF. The CDR3 DNA reads TGCGCCAGCAGCCAAGCCGAGCGGGAGCAGTTCTTC. The genes are TRBV4-1 and TRBJ2-1; D may be TRBD2 (5 bases). This CDR3 is built from 12 residues. Germline lookup yields CDR1 MGHRA and CDR2 YSYEKL. Trimming took 1 base from V and 10 from J, leaving 8 bases between them.

This clonotype was seen many times. This chain connects TRBV20-1 to TRBJ1-5, with a possible D match to TRBD1 (6 bases). Germline V gene data show CDR1 as DFQATT and CDR2 as SNEGSKA (reference sequence). V gave up 6 bases and J gave up 0 bases, with 12 bases separating them. CDR3 size: 14 residues. The CDR3 DNA is TGCAGTGCGACACAGGGAAATAGCAATCAGCCCCAGCATTTT. This encodes CSATQGNSNQPQHF.

This clonotype was observed a few times. The chain carries TRBV5-6 and TRBJ2-7, with 8 bases fitting TRBD1. Germline values: CDR1 SGHDT, CDR2 YYEEEE. V lost 4 bases and J lost 7; bases outside the gene matches: 4. The CDR3 loop spans 12 amino acids. CDR3 sequence (DNA): TGTGCCAGCAGCCGGGACAGGCGGGAGCAGTACGTC. This sequence encodes CASSRDRREQYV.

The chain carries TRBV5-1 and TRBJ2-1, with 7 bases fitting TRBD1. This CDR3 comprises 15 residues. V was pared by 4 bases and J by 2 bases, with 6 bases of the junction left unmatched. CDR1 is SGHRS and CDR2 is YFSETQ in the germline V gene. CDR3 loop: CASSPDRVTYNEQFF. In DNA, the CDR3 is TGCGCCAGCAGCCCCGACAGGGTAACCTACAATGAGCAGTTCTTC.

This clonotype has a handful of counts. This rearrangement joins TRBV4-3 to TRBJ2-1; 8 bases agree with TRBD2. The germline CDR1 and CDR2 sequences are LGHNA and YSLEER. The CDR3 extends over 14 amino acids. Germline trimming cut 4 bases from V and 9 bases from J; bases unmatched to any gene: 8. Here the CDR3 reads CASSPGTSRGEQFF. Here the CDR3 DNA reads TGCGCCAGCAGCCCCGGGACTAGTAGGGGTGAGCAGTTCTTC.

This clonotype showed up many times. The gene calls are TRBV6-2 or TRBV6-3 and TRBJ2-6, with unresolved D. This CDR3 has 15 residues. The V and J ends lost 3 bases and 0 bases respectively, with 6 bases between them. The germline CDR1 and CDR2 sequences are MNHEY and SVGEGT. Written as DNA, the CDR3 is TGTGCCAGCAGTTATAGCAGCTCTGGGGCCAACGTCCTGACTTTC. It yields the protein CASSYSSSGANVLTF.

The chain links TRBV7-3 to TRBJ1-2, with 10 bases identical to TRBD1. CDR3 length equals 15 residues. V dropped 5 bases and J dropped 6; count of bases not matched to a gene: 9. Germline assignment: CDR1 SGHTA and CDR2 FQGTGA. Here the CDR3 reads CASSLPGQGVDGYTF. CDR3 coding DNA: TGTGCCAGCAGCCTCCCAGGACAGGGGGTTGATGGCTACACCTTC.

This clonotype was found many times. The chain is built from TRBV5-1 and TRBJ1-2; D possibly corresponds to TRBD1 (6 bases). The CDR3 is 14 residues long. Trimming removed 0 bases from V and 4 bases from J, with 10 bases in between. CDR1 and CDR2 (germline): SGHRS, YFSETQ. CDR3 amino acids: CASSLADRTYGYTF. The DNA of the CDR3 is TGCGCCAGCAGCTTGGCCGACAGGACCTATGGCTACACCTTC.

There are a few counts of this clonotype. The chain is built from TRBV7-9 and TRBJ1-1, with unresolved D. CDR1 SEHNR and CDR2 FQNEAQ come from the germline V gene (reference sequence). Trimming took off 1 base at V and 8 bases at J, with 8 bases between the two ends. There are 12 residues in the CDR3. DNA of the CDR3: TGTGCCAGCAGCTTAGGGCCCAGAGAAGCTTTCTTT. Its translation: CASSLGPREAFF.

This clonotype was counted ten times or more. The V gene is TRBV7-3, the J gene TRBJ2-5; D may be TRBD1 or TRBD2 (5 bases each). The germline gives CDR1 SGHTA, CDR2 FQGTGA. The length of the CDR3 is 15 residues. V gave up 5 bases and J gave up 5 bases, with 18 bases separating them. CDR3 sequence: CASSRGANNRETQYF. The CDR3 DNA sequence: TGTGCCAGCAGCCGAGGGGCGAATAACCGTGAGACCCAGTACTTC.

Here the CDR3 DNA reads TGCGCCAGCAGTCGCGGGGCAGGGGTCATGAACACTGAAGCTTTCTTT. As protein: CASSRGAGVMNTEAFF. V gene TRBV5-1 combines with J gene TRBJ1-1; a possible D gene is TRBD1 (6 bases). Germline CDR1 and CDR2: SGHRS and YFSETQ. Trimming removed 5 bases at V and 0 bases at J, with 17 bases between. The CDR3 is 16 residues long.

This clonotype was counted a few times. The chain combines TRBV4-2 with TRBJ2-3; TRBD2 agrees at 8 bases. Per germline, CDR1 LGHNA and CDR2 YNFKEQ. CDR3 length equals 14 residues. V shed 3 bases, J shed 4 bases, and the junction held 3 bases outside the gene matches. CDR3 loop: CASSHGGAPDTQYF. The CDR3 DNA reads TGTGCCAGCAGCCACGGGGGGGCCCCAGATACGCAGTATTTT.

The genes are TRBV14 and TRBJ2-3, with TRBD1 matching 7 bases. Germline V lookup: CDR1 SGHDN, CDR2 FVKESK. After removal of 0 bases from V and 0 bases from J, the junction contained 3 bases not matched to a gene. The length of the CDR3 is 16 residues. The CDR3 is CASSQETTGSTDTQYF. DNA for the CDR3: TGTGCCAGCAGCCAAGAGACGACAGGGAGCACAGATACGCAGTATTTT.

This clonotype has more than one count but fewer than ten. The V call is TRBV29-1, the J call TRBJ1-2; D not resolved. This CDR3 has 12 residues. Germline V gene sequence: CDR1 SQVTM, CDR2 ANQGSEA. Trimming pared 4 bases from V and 4 bases from J, leaving 10 bases between. The CDR3 loop reads CSVVGEVYGYTF. The CDR3 DNA is TGCAGCGTTGTCGGGGAAGTCTATGGCTACACCTTC.

This clonotype was recorded a few times. V and J are TRBV12-3 or TRBV12-4 and TRBJ2-3; the match to TRBD2 covers 12 bases. The CDR3 is made up of 16 amino acids. V gave up 3 bases and J gave up 5 bases; unmatched junction bases: 6. The CDR3: CASSFLAGGPEDTQYF. The CDR3, as DNA: TGTGCCAGCAGTTTCCTAGCGGGGGGGCCCGAAGATACGCAGTATTTT.

This clonotype occurred a few times. CDR3 sequence (DNA): TGTGCCAGCAGTTACGAGGGGAACTATGGCTACACCTTC. Its protein is CASSYEGNYGYTF. The rearrangement links TRBV6-6 to TRBJ1-2, with D maybe TRBD1 (5 bases). V was pared by 2 bases and J by 2 bases, with 6 bases between. The length of the CDR3 is 13 residues. Germline loops: CDR1 MNHNY, CDR2 SVGAGI (reference sequence).

This clonotype was counted between two and nine times. The CDR3 region has the DNA TGCGCCAGCAGCTCGGGGACTAGCGGGGACAATGAGCAGTTCTTC. Its translation is CASSSGTSGDNEQFF. The rearrangement links TRBV5-1 to TRBJ2-1; TRBD2 agrees at 13 bases. Germline V gene lookup returns CDR1 SGHRS and CDR2 YFSETQ. This CDR3 is 15 amino acids long. With V trimmed by 3 bases and J by 5 bases, 2 bases remained unmatched.